Here is one T cell receptor (beta chain) with its context. A much larger clone is a single base away; this may be a read error. The CDR3 length is 14 residues. Trimming stripped 5 bases from V and 4 bases from J, with 12 bases between. Ranging in age from about 6 to 100, the donors were healthy Caucasian individuals from Russia. This record belongs to a study of blood T cells in healthy people across ages. For the second PCR, which ran for 7 to 11 cycles, a sample-barcoded 5' primer and a J-beta primer mix were used. Each cDNA molecule received a tag from a template-switch adaptor that had 12 random nucleotides. TCRdb redid the calling of the 5' RACE reads with MiXCR, one entry per CDR3 protein. The table records 750,000 to 950,000 distinct CDR3 sequences, 25% to 30% of them present only once. The sample was also reused in another study, on T cells of mothers and their children. That report adds: A few healthy Caucasian mothers and their six children donated. Detection yielded no persistent microchimeric T cell clones.

This clonotype was obtained from a boy aged 10-17 years in good health. V usage is TRBV12-3 or TRBV12-4 and J usage is TRBJ1-5, with D perhaps TRBD1 (5 bases). The sample consisted of blood. The CDR3 DNA sequence: TGTGCCAGCAGTCTTGACAGCCAAAATCAGCCCCAGCATTTT. Its translation is CASSLDSQNQPQHF.